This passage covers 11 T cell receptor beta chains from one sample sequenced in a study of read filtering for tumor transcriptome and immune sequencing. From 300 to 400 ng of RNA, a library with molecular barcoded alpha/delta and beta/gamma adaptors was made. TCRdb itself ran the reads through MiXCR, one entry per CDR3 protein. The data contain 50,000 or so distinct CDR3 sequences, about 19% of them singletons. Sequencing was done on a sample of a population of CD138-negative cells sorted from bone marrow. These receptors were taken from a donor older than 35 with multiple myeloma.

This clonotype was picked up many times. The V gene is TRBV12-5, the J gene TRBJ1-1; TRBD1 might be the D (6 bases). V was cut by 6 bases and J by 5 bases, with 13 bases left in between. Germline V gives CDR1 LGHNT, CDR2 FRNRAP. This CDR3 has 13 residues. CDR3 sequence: CASGKGVATEAFF. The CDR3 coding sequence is TGTGCTAGTGGAAAGGGGGTGGCTACTGAAGCTTTCTTT.

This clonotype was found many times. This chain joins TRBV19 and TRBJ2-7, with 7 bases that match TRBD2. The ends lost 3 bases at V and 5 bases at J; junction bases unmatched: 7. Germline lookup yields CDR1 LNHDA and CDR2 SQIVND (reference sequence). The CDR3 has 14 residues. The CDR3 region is CASSMVREWHEQYF. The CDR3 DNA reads TGTGCCAGTAGTATGGTGCGGGAGTGGCACGAGCAGTACTTC.

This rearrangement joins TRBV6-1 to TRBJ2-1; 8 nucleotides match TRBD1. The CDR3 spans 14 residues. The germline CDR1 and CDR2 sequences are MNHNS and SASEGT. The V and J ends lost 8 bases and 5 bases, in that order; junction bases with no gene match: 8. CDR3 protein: CASVPGQVHNEQFF. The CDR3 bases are TGTGCCAGCGTACCGGGACAGGTCCACAATGAGCAGTTCTTC.

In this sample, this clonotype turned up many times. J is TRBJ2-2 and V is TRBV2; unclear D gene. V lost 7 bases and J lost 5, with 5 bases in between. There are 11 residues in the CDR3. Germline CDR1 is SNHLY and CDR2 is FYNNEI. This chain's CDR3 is CASMGTGELFF. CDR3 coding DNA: TGTGCCAGCATGGGGACCGGGGAGCTGTTTTTT.

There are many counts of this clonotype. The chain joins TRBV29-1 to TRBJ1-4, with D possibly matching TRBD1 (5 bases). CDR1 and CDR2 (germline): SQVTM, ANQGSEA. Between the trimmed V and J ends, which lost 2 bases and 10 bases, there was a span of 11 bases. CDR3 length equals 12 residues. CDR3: CSVESPRGKLFF. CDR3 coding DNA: TGCAGCGTTGAAAGCCCTAGGGGAAAACTGTTTTTT.

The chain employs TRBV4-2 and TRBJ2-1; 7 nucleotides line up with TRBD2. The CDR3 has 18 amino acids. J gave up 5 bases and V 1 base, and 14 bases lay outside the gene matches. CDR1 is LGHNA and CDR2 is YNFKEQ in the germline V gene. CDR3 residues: CASSQGRGRRGRNNEQFF. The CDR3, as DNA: TGTGCCAGCAGCCAAGGTCGCGGGAGAAGGGGACGGAACAATGAGCAGTTCTTC.

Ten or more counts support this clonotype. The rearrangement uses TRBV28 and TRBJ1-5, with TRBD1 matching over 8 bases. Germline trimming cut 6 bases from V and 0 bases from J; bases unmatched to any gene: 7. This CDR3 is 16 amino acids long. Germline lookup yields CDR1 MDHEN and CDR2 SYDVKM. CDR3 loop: CASRPGGADSNQPQHF. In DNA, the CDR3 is TGTGCCAGCAGACCAGGGGGCGCGGATAGCAATCAGCCCCAGCATTTT. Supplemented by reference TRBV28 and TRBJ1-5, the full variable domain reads DVKVTQSSRYLVKRTGEKVFLECVQDMDHENMFWYRQDPGLGLRLIYFSYDVKMKEKGDIPEGYSVSREKKERFSLILESASTNQTSMYLCASRPGGADSNQPQHFGDGTRLSIL.

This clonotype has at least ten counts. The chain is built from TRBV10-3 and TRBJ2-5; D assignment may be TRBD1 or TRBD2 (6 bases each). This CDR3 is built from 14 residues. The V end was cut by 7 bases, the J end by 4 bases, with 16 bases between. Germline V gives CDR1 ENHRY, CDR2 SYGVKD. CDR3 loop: CAINGKGGGETQYF. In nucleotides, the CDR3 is TGTGCCATCAACGGCAAGGGGGGCGGAGAGACCCAGTACTTC.

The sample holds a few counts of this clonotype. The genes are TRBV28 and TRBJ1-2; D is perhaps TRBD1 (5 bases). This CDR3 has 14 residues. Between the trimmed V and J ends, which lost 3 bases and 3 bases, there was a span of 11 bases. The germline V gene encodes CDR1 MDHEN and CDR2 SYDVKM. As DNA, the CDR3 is TGTGCCAGCAGTTTTCAGACAGCGGACTATGGCTACACCTTC. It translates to CASSFQTADYGYTF.

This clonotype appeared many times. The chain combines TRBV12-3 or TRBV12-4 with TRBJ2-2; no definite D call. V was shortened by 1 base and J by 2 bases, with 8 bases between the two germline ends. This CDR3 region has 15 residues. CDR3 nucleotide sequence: TGTGCCAGCAGTTTAGGTTCCCATAACACCGGGGAGCTGTTTTTT. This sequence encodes CASSLGSHNTGELFF.

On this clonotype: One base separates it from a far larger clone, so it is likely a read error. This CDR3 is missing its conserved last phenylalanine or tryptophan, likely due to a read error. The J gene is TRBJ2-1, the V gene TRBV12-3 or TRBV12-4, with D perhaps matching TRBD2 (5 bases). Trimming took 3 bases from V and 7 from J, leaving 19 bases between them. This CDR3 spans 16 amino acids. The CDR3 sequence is CASSFVIGVSGNEQFL. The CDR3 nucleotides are TGTGCCAGCAGTTTTGTAATCGGGGTTTCGGGGAATGAGCAGTTCTTA.